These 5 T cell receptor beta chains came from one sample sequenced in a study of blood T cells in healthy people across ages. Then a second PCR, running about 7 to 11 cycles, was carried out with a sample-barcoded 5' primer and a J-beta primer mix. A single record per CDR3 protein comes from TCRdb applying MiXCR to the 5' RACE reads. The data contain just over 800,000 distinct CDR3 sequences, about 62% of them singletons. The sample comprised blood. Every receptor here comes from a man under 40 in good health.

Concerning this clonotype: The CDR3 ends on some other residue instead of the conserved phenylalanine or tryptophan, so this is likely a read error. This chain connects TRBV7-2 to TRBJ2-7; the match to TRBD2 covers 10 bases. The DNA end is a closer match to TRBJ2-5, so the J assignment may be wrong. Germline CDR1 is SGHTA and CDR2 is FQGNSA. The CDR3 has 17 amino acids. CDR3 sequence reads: CASSLGWTLAGEETQYL. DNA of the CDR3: TGTGCCAGCAGCTTAGGTTGGACCCTAGCGGGGGAGGAGACCCAGTACTTA.

DNA of the CDR3: TGTGCCTGGAATCTCTACAGGGGGTCAGGGGAGACCCAGTACTTC. The encoded protein is CAWNLYRGSGETQYF. This sequence joins TRBV30 and TRBJ2-5; 8 nucleotides align to TRBD1. Germline V gene lookup returns CDR1 GTSNPN and CDR2 SVGIG (reference sequence). The junction had 12 bases not matched to a gene; V was cut back by 4 bases and J by 5 bases. CDR3 size: 15 residues.

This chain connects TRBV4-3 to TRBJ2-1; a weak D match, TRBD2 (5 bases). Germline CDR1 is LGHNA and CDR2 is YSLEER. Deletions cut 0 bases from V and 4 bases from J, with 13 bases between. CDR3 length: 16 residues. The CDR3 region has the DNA TGCGCCAGCAGCCAAGATCTAGGACGGGGATACAATGAGCAGTTCTTC. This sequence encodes CASSQDLGRGYNEQFF.

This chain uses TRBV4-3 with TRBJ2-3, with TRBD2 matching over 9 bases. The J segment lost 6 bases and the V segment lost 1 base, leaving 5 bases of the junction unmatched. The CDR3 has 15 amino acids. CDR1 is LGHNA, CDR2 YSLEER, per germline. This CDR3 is CASSQVAGGFDTQYF. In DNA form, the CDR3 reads TGCGCCAGCAGCCAAGTTGCGGGGGGGTTTGATACGCAGTATTTT.

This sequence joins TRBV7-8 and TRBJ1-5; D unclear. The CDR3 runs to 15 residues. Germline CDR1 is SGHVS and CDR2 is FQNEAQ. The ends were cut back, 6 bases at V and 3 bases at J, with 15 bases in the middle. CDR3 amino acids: CASRGLGQANQPQHF. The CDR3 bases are TGTGCCAGCAGAGGGCTCGGGCAGGCCAATCAGCCCCAGCATTTT. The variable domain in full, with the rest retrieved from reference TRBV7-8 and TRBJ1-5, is GAGVSQSPRYKVAKRGQDVALRCDPISGHVSLFWYQQALGQGPEFLTYFQNEAQLDKSGLPSDRFFAERPEGSVSTLKIQRTQQEDSAVYLCASRGLGQANQPQHFGDGTRLSIL.